The 23 T cell receptor beta chains below all came from one sample that was sequenced in a study of T cell changes during pregnancy in multiple sclerosis. Generated by immunoSEQ multiplex PCR, the TCRdb table keeps only in-frame clones and is missing some. The sample carries under 75,000 clones, more than 90% recorded once. The input for sequencing was peripheral blood, taken in the first trimester of pregnancy. All receptors derive from a female donor with multiple sclerosis, enrolled in a pregnancy study.

V usage is TRBV7-9 and J usage is TRBJ2-1, with 11 bases identical to TRBD2. The CDR3 consists of 15 residues. Losses at the gene ends were 5 bases for V and 5 bases for J; bases not matched to a gene: 5. Germline V gives CDR1 SEHNR, CDR2 FQNEAQ (reference sequence). CDR3 residues: CASSSSGRVHNEQFF. CDR3 in DNA: TGTGCCAGCAGCAGTAGCGGGAGGGTTCACAATGAGCAGTTCTTC.

The gene calls are TRBV19 and TRBJ1-5; weak D call: TRBD1 (5 bases). The germline CDR1 and CDR2 sequences are LNHDA and SQIVND (reference sequence). This CDR3 has 15 amino acids. V gave up 8 bases and J gave up 3 bases, with 17 bases separating them. The CDR3 DNA sequence: TGTGCCAGTGGGGGGGGGAGCAGGTCCAATCAGCCCCAGCATTTT. This codes for CASGGGSRSNQPQHF.

As DNA, the CDR3 is TGTGCCATCAGTGCCGGGGACAGCGAAGCTTTCTTT. This sequence encodes CAISAGDSEAFF. The chain carries TRBV10-3 and TRBJ1-1; TRBD1 matches 7 bases. After removal of 4 bases from V and 8 bases from J, the junction contained 4 bases not matched to a gene. This CDR3 region has 12 residues. CDR1 and CDR2 (germline): ENHRY, SYGVKD.

The CDR3 is CASSLGGRPYEQYF. DNA of the CDR3: TGCGCCAGCAGCTTGGGAGGCAGACCGTACGAGCAGTACTTC. This chain connects TRBV5-1 to TRBJ2-7; D is unclear. V lost 0 bases to trimming and J lost 4 bases, with 11 bases between them. The germline CDR1 and CDR2 sequences are SGHRS and YFSETQ. There are 14 residues in the CDR3.

The V call is TRBV5-1, the J call TRBJ1-2; 7 bases align to TRBD1. The CDR3 has 13 amino acids. V lost 0 bases to trimming and J lost 4 bases; unmatched junction nucleotides: 0. The germline CDR1 and CDR2 sequences are SGHRS and YFSETQ. The CDR3 DNA sequence: TGCGCCAGCAGCTTGGACAGGGGCTATGGCTACACCTTC. Translation gives CASSLDRGYGYTF. The full variable domain, in which reference TRBV5-1 and TRBJ1-2 provide the parts outside the CDR3, is KAGVTQTPRYLIKTRGQQVTLSCSPISGHRSVSWYQQTPGQGLQFLFEYFSETQRNKGNFPGRFSGRQFSNSRSEMNVSTLELGDSALYLCASSLDRGYGYTFGSGTRLTVV.

V gene TRBV19 combines with J gene TRBJ2-3; D uncertain. V dropped 4 bases and J dropped 0 bases, with 11 bases sitting between them. The CDR3 has 15 residues. The germline CDR1 and CDR2 sequences are LNHDA and SQIVND (reference sequence). The chain's CDR3 is CASSNTPLSTDTQYF. CDR3 bases: TGTGCCAGTAGTAATACTCCGCTTAGCACAGATACGCAGTATTTT.

The gene calls are TRBV7-9 and TRBJ1-1; 8 nucleotides agree with TRBD1. Germline CDR1 and CDR2: SEHNR and FQNEAQ (reference sequence). The CDR3 is 13 residues long. V was clipped by 5 bases and J by 8 bases; unmatched bases: 7. CDR3 coding DNA: TGTGCCAGCAGCCTTGGGCAGGGGGCGGAAGCTTTCTTT. Translation: CASSLGQGAEAFF.

The chain has TRBV6-4 and TRBJ2-5, with 8 nucleotides matching TRBD2. Germline loops: CDR1 MRHNA, CDR2 SNTAGT. This CDR3 region has 16 residues. Trimming at V came to 4 bases and at J to 1 base, leaving 8 bases not matched to a gene. The CDR3 bases are TGTGCCAGCAGTGCCAAAGGAGCGGGAGTCCAAGAGACCCAGTACTTC. This translates into CASSAKGAGVQETQYF.

The chain couples TRBV5-1 to TRBJ2-3, with D unresolved. The CDR3 loop spans 12 amino acids. Trimming took off 1 base at V and 3 bases at J, with 3 bases between the two ends. Germline-derived CDR1 and CDR2 are SGHRS and YFSETQ. The CDR3 DNA reads TGCGCCAGCAGCTTGTTAACAGATACGCAGTATTTT. Translated: CASSLLTDTQYF. Variable domain in full (rest from reference TRBV5-1 and TRBJ2-3): KAGVTQTPRYLIKTRGQQVTLSCSPISGHRSVSWYQQTPGQGLQFLFEYFSETQRNKGNFPGRFSGRQFSNSRSEMNVSTLELGDSALYLCASSLLTDTQYFGPGTRLTVL.

This clone has just one count. The CDR3 sequence is CATKGSFTAQGGGSYNEQFF. The CDR3 coding sequence is TGTGCCACCAAAGGGTCCTTTACAGCCCAGGGGGGAGGCTCCTACAATGAGCAGTTCTTC. The chain combines TRBV27 with TRBJ2-1; TRBD1 might be the D (7 bases). Germline CDR1 is MNHEY and CDR2 is SMNVEV (reference sequence). The germline V and J ends were trimmed by 10 bases and 0 bases, with 31 bases remaining between them. The CDR3 runs to 20 residues.

This clone was picked up a small number of times. The chain joins TRBV19 to TRBJ1-1; D not resolved. Trimming took 3 bases from V and 6 from J, leaving 5 bases between them. This CDR3 has 11 amino acids. From germline, CDR1 is LNHDA and CDR2 SQIVND (reference sequence). CDR3 in amino acids: CASSIGPEAFF. CDR3 DNA: TGTGCCAGTAGTATCGGTCCTGAAGCTTTCTTT.

The chain uses TRBV9 and TRBJ2-2; 7 nucleotides agree with TRBD2. Trimming at V came to 3 bases and at J to 1 base, leaving 6 bases not matched to a gene. CDR1 SGDLS and CDR2 YYNGEE come from the germline V gene. The CDR3 loop spans 16 amino acids. The CDR3 nucleotides read TGTGCCAGCAGCGCCCCCGGCGGGGGGAACACCGGGGAGCTGTTTTTT. This encodes CASSAPGGGNTGELFF.

The chain joins TRBV27 to TRBJ2-7, with TRBD1 matching 10 bases. This CDR3 spans 13 amino acids. Germline V gene sequence: CDR1 MNHEY, CDR2 SMNVEV (reference sequence). After removal of 4 bases from V and 13 bases from J, the junction contained 10 bases not matched to a gene. The DNA of the CDR3 is TGTGCCAGCAGTTCTGGGGCGGGACAGGGGACCTACGTC. Residues: CASSSGAGQGTYV.

The chain employs TRBV27 and TRBJ2-7; 12 bases line up with TRBD1. There are 14 residues in the CDR3. With 5 bases clipped from V and 6 bases from J, the junction kept 5 bases outside the gene matches. Germline values: CDR1 MNHEY, CDR2 SMNVEV (reference sequence). The CDR3 sequence is CASSRGQGATEQYF. As DNA, the CDR3 is TGTGCCAGCAGTAGGGGACAGGGGGCGACCGAGCAGTACTTC.

Only one count was recorded for this clone. This sequence joins TRBV9 and TRBJ1-1; D may be TRBD1 (5 bases). Germline V gene sequence: CDR1 SGDLS, CDR2 YYNGEE. With 3 bases removed from V and 10 bases from J, the gap between germline ends came to 22 bases. The CDR3 has 15 amino acids. CDR3 in amino acids: CASSGHGGGIGGAFF. The CDR3 DNA reads as TGTGCCAGCAGCGGTCACGGGGGGGGGATAGGTGGAGCTTTCTTT.

The genes are TRBV30 and TRBJ2-6; tentative D call: TRBD2 (5 bases). This CDR3 region has 14 residues. V was trimmed by 7 bases and J by 2 bases, leaving 12 bases between them. Germline lookup yields CDR1 GTSNPN and CDR2 SVGIG (reference sequence). This CDR3 is CASPSRAGANVLTF. DNA for the CDR3: TGTGCCTCCCCTTCGAGGGCTGGGGCCAACGTCCTGACTTTC.

The chain combines TRBV7-8 with TRBJ1-1; TRBD1 might be the D (5 bases). The CDR3 has 14 amino acids. The V end was cut by 1 base, the J end by 10 bases, with 16 bases between. Germline V gene sequence: CDR1 SGHVS, CDR2 FQNEAQ. CDR3 DNA sequence: TGTGCCAGCAGCTTAGGCGGGAGGGACTCGGTAGCTTTCTTT. Protein: CASSLGGRDSVAFF.

The chain couples TRBV19 to TRBJ1-1; maybe TRBD1 (5 bases). The CDR3 is 13 amino acids. CDR1 and CDR2 from the germline V gene are LNHDA and SQIVND (reference sequence). V lost 5 bases, J lost 2 bases, and 9 bases lay in between. In nucleotides, the CDR3 is TGTGCCAGTAGTGAAAGGGGCAACACTGAAGCTTTCTTT. Its protein product is CASSERGNTEAFF. Based on the CDR3 plus reference TRBV19 and TRBJ1-1, the full variable domain is DGGITQSPKYLFRKEGQNVTLSCEQNLNHDAMYWYRQDPGQGLRLIYYSQIVNDFQKGDIAEGYSVSREKKESFPLTVTSAQKNPTAFYLCASSERGNTEAFFGQGTRLTVV.

This rearrangement joins TRBV5-6 to TRBJ1-6; TRBD1 matches 9 bases. CDR1 and CDR2 (germline): SGHDT, YYEEEE. After removal of 3 bases from V and 10 bases from J, the junction contained 5 bases not matched to a gene. CDR3 length: 14 amino acids. The CDR3 here is CASSWDRVSSPLHF. The CDR3 DNA follows: TGTGCCAGCAGCTGGGACAGGGTGAGCTCACCCCTCCACTTT.

The chain is built from TRBV29-1 and TRBJ2-3, with D possibly TRBD2 on 6 matching bases. The CDR3 consists of 14 residues. The V gene's germline CDR1 is SQVTM and CDR2 ANQGSEA. V dropped 7 bases and J dropped 2 bases, with 16 bases sitting between them. The CDR3: CSATQAGHTDTQYF. CDR3 coding DNA: TGCAGCGCCACCCAAGCGGGTCACACAGATACGCAGTATTTT.

The rearrangement uses TRBV19 and TRBJ1-2; maybe TRBD1 (6 bases). The CDR3 spans 18 residues. Germline assignment: CDR1 LNHDA and CDR2 SQIVND (reference sequence). Trimming shortened V by 9 bases and J by 2 bases, and 28 bases separated the two germline ends. The chain's CDR3 is CASSGGLTQGALNYGYTF. The DNA for the CDR3 is TGTGCCAGCTCCGGCGGCTTAACACAGGGAGCTCTCAACTATGGCTACACCTTC.

The chain has TRBV28 and TRBJ1-2, with no clear D. This CDR3 has 15 amino acids. V lost 2 bases to trimming and J lost 7 bases, with 17 bases between them. Germline loops: CDR1 MDHEN, CDR2 SYDVKM. The CDR3 sequence is CASSLPPTTSGGYTF. The DNA of the CDR3 is TGTGCCAGCAGTTTACCCCCCACTACCTCGGGTGGCTACACCTTC.

J is TRBJ1-1 and V is TRBV28; the D is unclear. The CDR3 loop spans 13 amino acids. CDR1 and CDR2 from the germline V gene are MDHEN and SYDVKM. V was cut by 8 bases and J by 0 bases, with 10 bases left in between. The CDR3, as DNA: TGTGCCAGCTTCCTTTCTATGAACACTGAAGCTTTCTTT. This gives the protein CASFLSMNTEAFF.